The 32 T cell receptor beta chains presented below share a single source sample, sequenced in a study of control samples from healthy donors and cancer patients. Method: immunoSEQ multiplex PCR; TCRdb's copy keeps in-frame clones and lacks some. The data contain some 110,000 clones, 80% to 90% of them singletons. Specimen: blood. The receptors originated from a woman between 45 and 65 years old in good health.

This chain connects TRBV9 to TRBJ1-2, with D possibly being TRBD1 (5 bases). V lost 0 bases to trimming and J lost 3 bases, with 12 bases between them. CDR1 and CDR2 (germline): SGDLS, YYNGEE. CDR3 size: 15 residues. In DNA, the CDR3 is TGTGCCAGCAGCGTAGCGGGATTGGGGGACTATGGCTACACCTTC. Amino acid sequence: CASSVAGLGDYGYTF.

About this clone: At one of its ends the junction is not consistent with the germline gene, which may arise from a read error. The gene calls are TRBV5-8 and TRBJ2-5; either TRBD1 or TRBD2 may supply D (5 bases each). From germline, CDR1 is SGHTS and CDR2 YDEGEE. The CDR3 length is 16 residues. CDR3 in amino acids: CASSLGPVGLAQDQYF. The CDR3 nucleotides are TGTGCCAGCAGTTTGGGACCCGTCGGACTGGCCCAGGACCAGTACTTC. Supplemented by reference TRBV5-8 and TRBJ2-5, the full variable domain reads EAGVTQSPTHLIKTRGQQATLRCSPISGHTSVYWYQQALGLGLQFLLWYDEGEERNRGNFPPRFSGRQFPNYSSELNVNALELEDSALYLCASSLGPVGLAQDQYFGPGTRLLVL.

The rearrangement joins TRBV30 to TRBJ1-1, with D possibly matching TRBD1 (5 bases). With 4 bases removed from V and 4 bases from J, the gap between germline ends came to 13 bases. The CDR3 extends over 13 amino acids. Germline V gene data show CDR1 as GTSNPN and CDR2 as SVGIG (reference sequence). The CDR3 bases are TGTGCCTGGAATGAGGGCGGGGGCACTGAAGCTTTCTTT. As protein: CAWNEGGGTEAFF.

The chain carries TRBV11-1 and TRBJ2-3; 10 nucleotides agree with TRBD2. Unmatched junction bases numbered 8, after V lost 3 bases and J lost 5 bases. Germline lookup yields CDR1 SGHAT and CDR2 FQDESV (reference sequence). The CDR3 extends over 16 amino acids. CDR3 region: CASSLPSGGAVDTQYF. In DNA form, the CDR3 reads TGTGCCAGCAGCTTGCCGAGCGGGGGGGCCGTAGATACGCAGTATTTT. Filled out from reference TRBV11-1 and TRBJ2-3, the complete variable domain reads EAEVAQSPRYKITEKSQAVAFWCDPISGHATLYWYRQILGQGPELLVQFQDESVVDDSQLPKDRFSAERLKGVDSTLKIQPAELGDSAMYLCASSLPSGGAVDTQYFGPGTRLTVL.

The chain employs TRBV27 and TRBJ2-7; the D call may be TRBD1 or TRBD2 (7 bases each). Trimming removed 8 bases from V and 7 bases from J, with 21 bases in between. Germline values: CDR1 MNHEY, CDR2 SMNVEV (reference sequence). The CDR3 consists of 14 residues. The CDR3 DNA sequence: TGTGCCAGCTGCCCTCACTCCCAGGGGGGGGAGCAGTACTTC. Translation gives CASCPHSQGGEQYF.

This clone was seen only once. The chain links TRBV3-1 (or the pseudogene TRBV3-2) to TRBJ1-1; D remains unclear. The CDR3 totals 14 residues. V was cut by 4 bases and J by 0 bases, with 9 bases left in between. CDR1 is LGHDT and CDR2 is YNNKEL in the germline V gene (reference sequence). The CDR3 sequence: CASSPPLMNTEAFF. CDR3 bases: TGTGCCAGCAGCCCTCCCCTGATGAACACTGAAGCTTTCTTT.

V is TRBV5-4 and J is TRBJ2-5, with D tentatively TRBD2 (6 bases). Trimming removed 4 bases at V and 4 bases at J, with 14 bases between. The CDR3 consists of 14 residues. The germline V gene encodes CDR1 SGHNT and CDR2 YYREEE (reference sequence). Written as DNA, the CDR3 is TGTGCCAGCAGCCCCCAAAGGGGAGGAGAGACCCAGTACTTC. The encoded protein is CASSPQRGGETQYF.

The chain recombines TRBV11-3 with TRBJ1-4; D may be TRBD1 (6 bases). The CDR3 has 17 residues. CDR1 is SGHNT and CDR2 is YENEEA in the germline V gene. Trimming left V 1 base short and J 0 bases short, with 12 bases between. The CDR3 protein is CASSLAGGGPTNEKLFF. CDR3 nucleotides: TGTGCCAGCAGCTTAGCCGGTGGGGGGCCAACTAATGAAAAACTGTTTTTT.

The V call is TRBV2, the J call TRBJ2-7; TRBD2 aligns across 10 bases. From germline, CDR1 is SNHLY and CDR2 FYNNEI. The CDR3 runs 15 residues. V lost 4 bases, J lost 2 bases, and 5 bases stayed unmatched. The CDR3 bases are TGTGCCAGCAGTGTTGGTAGCGGGGGGACCTACGAGCAGTACTTC. The encoded protein is CASSVGSGGTYEQYF.

In this sample, this clone turned up a few times. The chain carries TRBV10-3 and TRBJ1-5; 7 bases line up with TRBD1. The CDR3 runs to 12 residues. Germline V lookup: CDR1 ENHRY, CDR2 SYGVKD. V shed 8 bases and J 5 bases; nucleotides not matched to a gene: 3. The CDR3 spells CAIGQGDQPQHF. For the CDR3, the DNA is TGTGCCATCGGGCAGGGGGATCAGCCCCAGCATTTT.

This clone appeared a single time. This chain uses TRBV4-3 with TRBJ2-1, with 7 bases that match TRBD1. CDR1 and CDR2 from the germline V gene are LGHNA and YSLEER. The trim removed 2 bases at V and 9 bases at J, leaving 4 bases unmatched. CDR3 length: 13 residues. CDR3 nucleotide sequence: TGCGCCAGCAGCCAATCTAGGGGGCTTGAGCAGTTCTTC. Its translation: CASSQSRGLEQFF.

The sample holds a few counts of this clone. The chain links TRBV19 to TRBJ2-3; a weak D match, TRBD2 (6 bases). The CDR3 has 15 residues. The V gene's germline CDR1 is LNHDA and CDR2 SQIVND (reference sequence). Trimming took off 5 bases at V and 0 bases at J, with 12 bases between the two ends. CDR3 sequence (DNA): TGTGCCAGTAGTTCTAGCGTTGCTAGCACAGATACGCAGTATTTT. Translated, it gives CASSSSVASTDTQYF.

V gene TRBV21-1 combines with J gene TRBJ1-2; the DNA was not compared with TRBD1, the D call given in the table. TRBV21-1 counts as a pseudogene. The CDR3 runs to 16 residues. CDR3 region: CASIPVVLQSALGYTF. As DNA, the CDR3 is TGTGCCAGCATCCCTGTCGTCTTACAGTCGGCCTTGGGCTACACCTTC.

V usage is TRBV29-1 and J usage is TRBJ2-7, with TRBD2 as a possible D gene (6 bases). The CDR3 runs to 15 residues. V lost 1 base and J lost 1, with 14 bases in between. The germline gives CDR1 SQVTM, CDR2 ANQGSEA. CDR3 in DNA: TGCAGCGTTGAAGTAACCCTGGGGGGTTCCTACGAGCAGTACTTC. It translates to CSVEVTLGGSYEQYF.

This chain links TRBV7-3 with TRBJ2-3; D unresolved. Between the trimmed V and J ends, which lost 2 bases and 4 bases, there was a span of 19 bases. This CDR3 contains 17 residues. The germline CDR1 and CDR2 sequences are SGHTA and FQGTGA. For the CDR3, the DNA is TGTGCCAGCAGCTTACTGGGCCGGTCTGGGTGGTCAGATACGCAGTATTTT. As protein: CASSLLGRSGWSDTQYF.

This chain links TRBV4-1 with TRBJ2-7, with D possibly TRBD2 on 5 matching bases. The CDR3 has 15 amino acids. V shed 0 bases and J shed 0 bases, with 9 bases lying between them. Germline V lookup: CDR1 MGHRA, CDR2 YSYEKL. The CDR3 coding sequence is TGCGCCAGCAGCCAAGAACGAGGGATCTCCTACGAGCAGTACTTC. It is translated as CASSQERGISYEQYF.

The rearrangement uses TRBV5-8 and TRBJ2-3, with D hard to call. There are 14 residues in the CDR3. V gave up 3 bases and J gave up 2 bases, with 10 bases separating them. Germline assignment: CDR1 SGHTS and CDR2 YDEGEE. The CDR3 nucleotides are TGTGCCAGCAGCTCCCAGAGACTCACAGATACGCAGTATTTT. It is translated as CASSSQRLTDTQYF.

This clone was detected a few times. This rearrangement joins TRBV18 to TRBJ1-2; maybe TRBD1 (5 bases). V lost 5 bases, J lost 4 bases, and 17 bases lay in between. The CDR3 extends over 15 amino acids. The V gene's germline CDR1 is KGHSH and CDR2 LQKENI. The CDR3 nucleotides read TGTGCCAGCTCATCTACGCAGGGAGTTGGCTATGGCTACACCTTC. It is translated as CASSSTQGVGYGYTF. The entire variable domain, with the rest obtained from reference TRBV18 and TRBJ1-2, is as follows: NAGVMQNPRHLVRRRGQEARLRCSPMKGHSHVYWYRQLPEEGLKFMVYLQKENIIDESGMPKERFSAEFPKEGPSILRIQQVVRGDSAAYFCASSSTQGVGYGYTFGSGTRLTVV.

This clone was picked up a small number of times. The chain is built from TRBV3-1 (or the pseudogene TRBV3-2) and TRBJ1-1, with a possible D match to TRBD1 (6 bases). The CDR3 extends over 14 amino acids. Germline values: CDR1 LGHDT, CDR2 YNNKEL (reference sequence). Trimming shortened V by 0 bases and J by 6 bases, and 11 bases separated the two germline ends. As DNA, the CDR3 is TGTGCCAGCAGCCAAGATTTAGGGGGGCCTGAAGCTTTCTTT. Amino acid sequence: CASSQDLGGPEAFF.

Only one count was recorded for this clone. The gene calls are TRBV9 and TRBJ2-3; 8 nucleotides align to TRBD2. V was pared by 3 bases and J by 3 bases, with 6 bases of the junction left unmatched. The CDR3 runs 15 residues. Germline lookup yields CDR1 SGDLS and CDR2 YYNGEE. The CDR3 DNA is TGTGCCAGCAGCGCCGGGGGGGGCCCGACAGATACGCAGTATTTT. It specifies CASSAGGGPTDTQYF.

This clone was recorded a few times. The CDR3 nucleotides are TGTGCCAGCATGCAGGGCGGGCGTTTGCGCTCTGGAAACACCATATATTTT. Translating it yields CASMQGGRLRSGNTIYF. The V gene is TRBV2, the J gene TRBJ1-3; tentative D call: TRBD1 (5 bases). Germline CDR1 and CDR2: SNHLY and FYNNEI. Trimming removed 7 bases from V and 0 bases from J, with 19 bases in between. CDR3 length: 17 residues.

The V call is TRBV29-1, the J call TRBJ1-1; no clear D. The germline V gene encodes CDR1 SQVTM and CDR2 ANQGSEA. This CDR3 comprises 13 residues. V lost 6 bases and J lost 0, with 11 bases in between. The CDR3 loop is CSVTPRLNTEAFF. The CDR3 nucleotides are TGCAGCGTAACACCCAGGCTGAACACTGAAGCTTTCTTT.

The chain recombines TRBV18 with TRBJ2-5; D is possibly TRBD2 (6 bases). Per the germline V gene, CDR1 is KGHSH and CDR2 is LQKENI. V lost 3 bases to trimming and J lost 3 bases, with 8 bases between them. The CDR3 runs to 13 residues. CDR3 region: CASSPPSEETQYF. CDR3 DNA sequence: TGTGCCAGCTCACCGCCTAGCGAAGAGACCCAGTACTTC.

The chain has TRBV3-1 (or the pseudogene TRBV3-2) and TRBJ2-1; 11 bases line up with TRBD2. This CDR3 is 15 amino acids long. After removal of 4 bases from V and 6 bases from J, the junction contained 5 bases not matched to a gene. CDR1 and CDR2 (germline): LGHDT, YNNKEL (reference sequence). The CDR3 protein is CASSPVLAGGNEQFF. In nucleotides, the CDR3 is TGTGCCAGCAGCCCCGTCCTAGCGGGAGGCAATGAGCAGTTCTTC.

The genes are TRBV27 and TRBJ2-1; D remains ambiguous. There are 13 residues in the CDR3. V was shortened by 7 bases and J by 2 bases, with 9 bases between the two germline ends. Germline V gene data show CDR1 as MNHEY and CDR2 as SMNVEV (reference sequence). CDR3 residues: CASKGGAYNEQFF. CDR3 DNA: TGTGCCAGCAAGGGCGGTGCCTACAATGAGCAGTTCTTC.

This chain connects TRBV7-2 to TRBJ2-7; a weak D match, TRBD2 (5 bases). V lost 3 bases and J lost 0, with 12 bases in between. The CDR3 loop spans 15 amino acids. Germline assignment: CDR1 SGHTA and CDR2 FQGNSA. The CDR3 coding sequence is TGTGCCAGCAGCTTGTTCCAGCGGTTCTCCTACGAGCAGTACTTC. Residues: CASSLFQRFSYEQYF.

The V call is TRBV28, the J call TRBJ1-4; D is perhaps TRBD1 (6 bases). This CDR3 contains 14 residues. V was clipped by 3 bases and J by 5 bases, with 10 bases between them. CDR1 and CDR2 (germline): MDHEN, SYDVKM. The CDR3 here is CASSFRGGNEKLFF. For the CDR3, the DNA is TGTGCCAGCAGTTTCAGGGGTGGCAATGAAAAACTGTTTTTT.

The chain links TRBV9 to TRBJ1-5, with D possibly matching TRBD1 (6 bases). With 0 bases removed from V and 5 bases from J, the gap between germline ends came to 15 bases. CDR3 length: 16 amino acids. Germline assignment: CDR1 SGDLS and CDR2 YYNGEE. The CDR3 is CASSVGVGGYDQPQHF. The CDR3 bases are TGTGCCAGCAGCGTAGGGGTAGGGGGTTACGATCAGCCCCAGCATTTT.

This clone was seen only once. The V and J genes are TRBV11-3 and TRBJ2-7; 9 bases line up with TRBD2. The CDR3 consists of 15 residues. The germline V gene has CDR1 SGHNT and CDR2 YENEEA. V shed 0 bases and J 3 bases; nucleotides not matched to a gene: 3. CDR3 protein: CASSLDASGNYEQYF. The CDR3 DNA reads as TGTGCCAGCAGCTTAGATGCTAGCGGGAACTACGAGCAGTACTTC.

V is TRBV6-5 and J is TRBJ1-1, with D maybe TRBD1 (6 bases). This CDR3 comprises 14 residues. Trimming pared 0 bases from V and 3 bases from J, leaving 8 bases between. The V gene's germline CDR1 is MNHEY and CDR2 SVGAGI. CDR3 sequence: CASSYSPGDTEAFF. The CDR3 DNA sequence: TGTGCCAGCAGTTACTCTCCAGGGGACACTGAAGCTTTCTTT.

The J gene is TRBJ1-3, the V gene TRBV9; 7 bases map to TRBD1. In germline, CDR1 is SGDLS, CDR2 YYNGEE. The CDR3 runs to 16 residues. V shed 3 bases, J shed 0 bases, and the junction held 6 bases outside the gene matches. CDR3 DNA sequence: TGTGCCAGCAGCGCTACCGGGACAGACTCTGGAAACACCATATATTTT. It codes for CASSATGTDSGNTIYF. Full variable domain (missing parts from reference TRBV9 and TRBJ1-3): DSGVTQTPKHLITATGQRVTLRCSPRSGDLSVYWYQQSLDQGLQFLIQYYNGEERAKGNILERFSAQQFPDLHSELNLSSLELGDSALYFCASSATGTDSGNTIYFGEGSWLTVV.

V usage is TRBV7-3 and J usage is TRBJ2-7; D unclear. The CDR3 length is 14 residues. V was cut by 1 base and J by 7 bases, with 14 bases left in between. Germline CDR1 reads SGHTA; CDR2 reads FQGTGA. CDR3 DNA sequence: TGTGCCAGCAGCTTAAGTCCATCAAATGTAGAGCAGTACTTC. Amino acids: CASSLSPSNVEQYF. The entire variable domain, with the rest obtained from reference TRBV7-3 and TRBJ2-7, is as follows: GAGVSQTPSNKVTEKGKYVELRCDPISGHTALYWYRQSLGQGPEFLIYFQGTGAADDSGLPNDRFFAVRPEGSVSTLKIQRTERGDSAVYLCASSLSPSNVEQYFGPGTRLTVT.